Listed below are T cell receptor beta chains from one sample, sequenced in a study of radiation and T cells in renal cell carcinoma. Assay: immunoSEQ multiplex PCR; the TCRdb copy retains only in-frame clones and omits some. The sample records 130,000 to 150,000 clones, 88% being singletons. Source: blood, taken from a patient whose treatment included radiotherapy and nephrectomy. Receptors originate from a woman aged 45-65 years with renal cell carcinoma. The CDR3 runs from the conserved cysteine through the conserved F or W. A row's size may be missing; if present it is once, few, many or a size class.

v_gene: TRBV5-7; j_gene: TRBJ1-6; abundance: -; CDR3aa: CASNRDTRANSPLHF
v_gene: TRBV5-1; j_gene: TRBJ2-7; abundance: -; CDR3aa: CASSWGGERAGESEQYF
v_gene: TRBV18; j_gene: TRBJ1-1; abundance: few; CDR3aa: CASSPGQNTEAFF
v_gene: TRBV19; j_gene: TRBJ1-2; abundance: -; CDR3aa: CASSSPGYGYTF
v_gene: TRBV7-3; j_gene: TRBJ1-3; abundance: -; CDR3aa: CASSLSGTATGNTIYF
v_gene: TRBV2; j_gene: TRBJ1-3; abundance: -; CDR3aa: CASRTGPGNTIYF
v_gene: TRBV7-9; j_gene: TRBJ1-2; abundance: -; CDR3aa: CASSDRNRVGYTF
v_gene: TRBV7-7; j_gene: TRBJ2-1; abundance: once; CDR3aa: CASSTGTGTHNEQFF
v_gene: TRBV6-6; j_gene: TRBJ1-3; abundance: -; CDR3aa: CASSYRTGRGNTIYF
v_gene: TRBV6-5; j_gene: TRBJ2-1; abundance: -; CDR3aa: CASSYDAGGLNEQFF
v_gene: TRBV18; j_gene: TRBJ1-3; abundance: -; CDR3aa: CASSLGRNSGNTIYF
v_gene: TRBV7-8; j_gene: TRBJ2-5; abundance: -; CDR3aa: CASSKYGVGETQYF
v_gene: TRBV7-2; j_gene: TRBJ1-1; abundance: once; CDR3aa: CASSPRPGGTEAFF
v_gene: TRBV5-4; j_gene: TRBJ2-1; abundance: -; CDR3aa: CASSTPGQANNEQFF
v_gene: TRBV5-4; j_gene: TRBJ1-1; abundance: -; CDR3aa: CASSLDRVPSAFF
v_gene: TRBV7-2; j_gene: TRBJ2-1; abundance: -; CDR3aa: CASSTGQGSNEQFF
v_gene: TRBV5-4; j_gene: TRBJ2-1; abundance: -; CDR3aa: CASSFGQFNEQFF
v_gene: TRBV2; j_gene: TRBJ1-1; abundance: -; CDR3aa: CASPGQGVHWDTEAFF
v_gene: TRBV19; j_gene: TRBJ2-1; abundance: -; CDR3aa: CASSSGHQTYNEQFF
v_gene: TRBV5-4; j_gene: TRBJ2-7; abundance: -; CDR3aa: CASSGTSGIAYEQYF
v_gene: TRBV4-3; j_gene: TRBJ1-4; abundance: -; CDR3aa: CASSQGGDGINEKLFF
v_gene: TRBV5-1; j_gene: TRBJ2-7; abundance: -; CDR3aa: CASSLAVGTYEQYF
v_gene: TRBV5-6; j_gene: TRBJ1-1; abundance: few; CDR3aa: CASSLRTGMNTEAFF
v_gene: TRBV19; j_gene: TRBJ1-2; abundance: -; CDR3aa: CASSTGLVHGYTF
v_gene: TRBV2; j_gene: TRBJ2-5; abundance: -; CDR3aa: CASSDPGTVPTIQETQYF
v_gene: TRBV7-2; j_gene: TRBJ1-2; abundance: -; CDR3aa: CASSRGQGLYGYTF
v_gene: TRBV10-3; j_gene: TRBJ1-1; abundance: -; CDR3aa: CAISGLRGRGVDTEAFF
v_gene: TRBV19; j_gene: TRBJ2-3; abundance: -; CDR3aa: CASSPRGNTQYF
v_gene: TRBV7-3; j_gene: TRBJ2-3; abundance: -; CDR3aa: CASSPRGGGGSTDTQYF
v_gene: TRBV18; j_gene: TRBJ1-1; abundance: -; CDR3aa: CASSPLTDPAAFF
v_gene: TRBV19; j_gene: TRBJ2-7; abundance: -; CDR3aa: CASSEGRGQAEQYF
v_gene: TRBV7-9; j_gene: TRBJ2-5; abundance: -; CDR3aa: CASSGQRTGRQETQYF
v_gene: TRBV2; j_gene: TRBJ1-5; abundance: -; CDR3aa: CASSENRDVNNQPQHF
v_gene: TRBV7-9; j_gene: TRBJ2-3; abundance: -; CDR3aa: CASSTSGGADTQYF
v_gene: TRBV28; j_gene: TRBJ1-5; abundance: -; CDR3aa: CASSRDWNSNQPQHF
v_gene: TRBV13; j_gene: TRBJ2-1; abundance: -; CDR3aa: CASSLMGQVQQFF
v_gene: TRBV7-2; j_gene: TRBJ1-5; abundance: -; CDR3aa: CASSLTGFGNQPQHF
v_gene: TRBV4-2; j_gene: TRBJ2-2; abundance: -; CDR3aa: CASSQALVSNTGELFF
v_gene: TRBV11-1; j_gene: TRBJ2-3; abundance: -; CDR3aa: CASSFARSQGAPDTQYF
v_gene: TRBV6-5; j_gene: TRBJ1-2; abundance: -; CDR3aa: CASSLGRDYGYTF